What follows is one T cell receptor beta chain and its context. This record belongs to a study of identical twins. V lost 5 bases and J 1 base, leaving 30 bases between the germline ends. The CDR3 has 21 amino acids. Germline CDR1 SGHAT, CDR2 FQDESV (reference sequence). With no exceptions, donors were healthy Caucasians. Using its own MiXCR run on the 5' RACE reads, TCRdb lists one record per CDR3 protein. This table has hundreds of thousands of distinct CDR3 sequences, approximately 18% appearing once. A further study also used this sample, focusing on T cells expressing NK-cell markers. That source reports: Within the sequenced cohort of eight donors, seven exhibited HCMV seropositivity and one was seronegative. As a fraction of CD8+ T cells, dominant NKG2C+ clonotypes reached roughly 1.0-7.0% in a handful of donors. These clonotypes also led the CD3+CD56-NKG2C+ fraction in several donors.

The clonotype was recovered from a young woman in good health. This chain joins TRBV11-1 and TRBJ2-1; D is perhaps TRBD1 (8 bases). Source material: PBMCs. The CDR3 DNA reads TGTGCCAGCAGCAACCCGAGACAGGGGAGGCGGGAGAGAGGATCCTACAATGAGCAGTTCTTC. Its translation: CASSNPRQGRRERGSYNEQFF.